This T cell receptor (beta chain) was recorded in a study of T-cell memory formation after mild COVID-19. About the study: There were largely donor-specific TCR clusters. Findings of the study overall: The SARS-CoV-2 specificity of second-wave clones reaching peak at day 37 remained unverified. Shrinking CD4+ clones were chiefly CM and EM; CD8+ ones were chiefly EMRA. Certain responding clones were present in pre-infection memory, suggesting participation of cross-reactive memory.

TCRdb itself ran the 5' RACE reads through MiXCR, one entry per CDR3 protein. The sample has approximately 290,000 distinct CDR3 sequences; around a sixth are singletons. V trimming: 0 bases; J trimming: 1 base; junction bases outside the gene matches: 1. The CDR3 spans 15 residues. From germline, CDR1 is SGHRS and CDR2 YFSETQ. A word on this clonotype: Antigen: not known.

The gene calls are TRBV5-1 and TRBJ2-5; 9 nucleotides line up with TRBD2. The sample taken for sequencing was PBMCs or a T cell subset sorted from them (not recorded which). The source is a man aged 18 to 29 who had mild COVID-19 (a few samples of this study predate the infection). Cell type and time point are not known. CDR3 residues: CASSLVSGGQETQYF. CDR3 DNA: TGCGCCAGCAGCTTGGTTAGCGGGGGCCAAGAGACCCAGTACTTC.